The source of this TCR beta chain is a study of response to subunit inactivated influenza vaccine. Regarding the study as a whole: Each seasonal flu vaccination may recruit only limited new T cells, authors suggested.

This clonotype turned up a few times. As yet, its antigen is unknown. In germline, CDR1 is MDHEN, CDR2 SYDVKM. The CDR3 is 15 residues long. Trimming removed 7 bases from V and 0 bases from J; junction bases left unmatched: 6. TCRdb independently ran MiXCR on the RT-PCR reads; one entry per CDR3 protein. This table holds fewer than 700,000 distinct CDR3 sequences, 13% found once. The sequence came from a man between 45 and 60 years old who received an inactivated influenza vaccine. The chain employs TRBV28 and TRBJ2-1, with 7 bases aligning to TRBD1. This sample comprised PBMCs from blood, obtained 35 to 45 days after vaccination. CDR3 in amino acids: CASKNAGGSYNEQFF. The CDR3 DNA reads TGTGCCAGCAAAAACGCAGGGGGCTCCTACAATGAGCAGTTCTTC.